These 7 T cell receptor beta chains were all obtained from the same sample, sequenced in a study of Graves' ophthalmopathy and Graves' hyperthyroidism. Amplification of the TCR beta CDR3 regions used RNA transcripts (as template). HTBI-primed RT-PCR formed the first round, and a multiplex PCR formed the second. Each CDR3 protein gets one entry after TCRdb re-called the multiplex PCR reads with MiXCR. Here the sample spans about 550,000 distinct CDR3 sequences, just under 40% being singletons. Material: peripheral blood or thyroid tissue (not recorded which). These receptors originate from an adult man with Graves' hyperthyroidism.

The chain is built from TRBV7-2 and TRBJ2-3; 11 bases fit TRBD2. The germline CDR1 and CDR2 sequences are SGHTA and FQGNSA. J lost 1 base, V lost 5 bases, and 2 bases had no gene match. This CDR3 is built from 15 residues. The CDR3: CASSKLAGGTDTQYF. The CDR3 DNA is TGTGCCAGCAGCAAACTAGCGGGGGGCACAGATACGCAGTATTTT.

This clonotype appeared a few times. The chain joins TRBV7-3 to TRBJ1-2, with D uncertain. Germline V CDR1 and CDR2: SGHTA, FQGTGA. CDR3 length: 13 amino acids. Trimming took 2 bases from V and 7 from J, leaving 11 bases between them. The CDR3 loop is CASSLGEGGGYTF. The CDR3, as DNA: TGTGCCAGCAGCTTAGGGGAGGGCGGTGGCTACACCTTC.

Remarks on this clonotype: A much larger clone differs from this one at a single base, so this may be a read error. The V gene is TRBV24-1, the J gene TRBJ1-1; no definite D call. In germline, CDR1 is KGHDR, CDR2 SFDVKD. The CDR3 runs to 13 residues. In DNA, the CDR3 is TGTGCCTCCAGCTCTAGCCTTGAAGCTGAAGCTTTCTTT. This encodes CASSSSLEAEAFF.

This clonotype was counted ten times or more. One end of the junction does not line up with germline, which may come from a read error. The chain has TRBV5-1 and TRBJ2-2; the D is unclear. The CDR3 runs to 14 residues. Per the germline V gene, CDR1 is SGHRS and CDR2 is YFSETQ. CDR3 nucleotides: TGTGCCAGCAGCTTAGGGCCCAGCACCGGGGAGCTGTTTTTT. Amino acids: CASSLGPSTGELFF.

This clonotype was observed once. This could be a read error, since a much larger clone is one nucleotide away. J is TRBJ1-4 and V is TRBV5-1, with 7 bases fitting TRBD1. The germline V gene has CDR1 SGHRS and CDR2 YFSETQ. This CDR3 has 14 amino acids. CDR3 DNA sequence: TGCGCCAGCAGGGTTGGGACAGCTAATGAAAAACTGTCTTTT. The encoded protein is CASRVGTANEKLSF.

This clonotype was seen a handful of times. V usage is TRBV19 and J usage is TRBJ2-3; possibly TRBD2 for D (5 bases). V lost 6 bases and J 2 bases, leaving 9 bases between the germline ends. CDR1 and CDR2 (germline): LNHDA, SQIVND (reference sequence). This CDR3 is 13 amino acids long. The CDR3 DNA is TGTGCCAGTAGCGGGGTCTACACAGATACGCAGTATTTT. It is translated as CASSGVYTDTQYF.

As to this clonotype: A much larger clone lies one base from this, so it may be a read error. The CDR3, as DNA: TGTGCCAGCAGCTCGGCTGGCGGAACTGGGGCCAACGTCCTGACTTTC. Encoded protein: CASSSAGGTGANVLTF. The V call is TRBV7-9, the J call TRBJ2-6; no definite D call. Germline V lookup: CDR1 SEHNR, CDR2 FQNEAQ (reference sequence). With 4 bases removed from V and 2 bases from J, the gap between germline ends came to 12 bases. CDR3 size: 16 residues.